This T cell receptor beta chain appears in the sequencing data of a study of blood T cell repertoires in COVID-19. Study as a whole: From the United States, Italy and Spain came samples of acute and convalescent COVID-19. In each case, the material was cDNA or gDNA derived from T cells, B-cell-depleted T cells, or PBMCs.

This clone appeared a few times. Additional DNA sequences in this sample encode the identical CDR3. In the source study's methods: Cell counts per sample came from amplifying reference gene primers. Some clones are missing from TCRdb's copy, which holds only in-frame ones; the method was immunoSEQ multiplex PCR. V and J calls and clone size are those listed in that table; D and trimming were worked out from the DNA. The sample has approximately 140,000 clones; roughly 83% are singletons. The specimen sequenced was peripheral blood. The clonotype was recovered from a woman older than 75 with acute or convalescent COVID-19.

CDR3 in amino acids: CASSPSGGTTDTQYF. The CDR3 nucleotides read TGTGCCAGCTCACCTAGCGGGGGAACCACAGATACGCAGTATTTT. The V call is TRBV18, the J call TRBJ2-3, with 9 bases lining up with TRBD2. This CDR3 has 15 amino acids. Germline CDR1 KGHSH, CDR2 LQKENI. J lost 2 bases, V lost 3 bases, and 3 bases had no gene match.